A single T cell receptor beta chain is shown here with its context. As processed by the authors: ImmunoSEQ yielded junction-only sequences lacking quality scores, so filtering differed. Produced via immunoSEQ multiplex PCR; TCRdb's table is partial and in-frame only. The D gene and trimming were derived from the DNA, and the V and J assignments and clone size from that table. In the table there are millions of clones, roughly 92% of which are singletons. The sample comes from a study of shared clonotypes between healthy human individuals. There are 14 residues in the CDR3. The donors, all of them Caucasian adults, lived in Nashville, Tennessee.

The V call is TRBV21-1, the J call TRBJ2-3; TRBD1, the table's D call, lacks a check against the DNA. TRBV21-1 is a listed pseudogene. The source is a man younger than 35 in good health. The sequenced sample was naive CD4+ T cells sorted from blood. As for subset: CD45RA+ positively selected. In DNA form, the CDR3 reads TGTGCCAGCGACAGGGGGGTCCCCACAGGCACGCAGTATTTT. This encodes CASDRGVPTGTQYF.